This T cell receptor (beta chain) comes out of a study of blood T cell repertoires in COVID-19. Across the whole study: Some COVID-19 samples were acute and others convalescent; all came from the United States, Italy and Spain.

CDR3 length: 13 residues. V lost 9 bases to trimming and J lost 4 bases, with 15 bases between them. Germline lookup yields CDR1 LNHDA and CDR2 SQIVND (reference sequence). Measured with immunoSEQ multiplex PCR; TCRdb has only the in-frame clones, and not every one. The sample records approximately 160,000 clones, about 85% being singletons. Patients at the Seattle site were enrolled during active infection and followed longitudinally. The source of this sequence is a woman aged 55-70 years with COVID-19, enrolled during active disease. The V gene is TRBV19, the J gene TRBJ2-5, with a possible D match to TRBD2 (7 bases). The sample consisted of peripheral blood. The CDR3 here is CASSRGAGETQYF. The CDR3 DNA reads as TGTGCCAGCTCCCGGGGGGCGGGAGAGACCCAGTACTTC.